This TCR beta chain was recovered during a study of blood T cell repertoires in COVID-19. Method: immunoSEQ multiplex PCR; TCRdb's copy keeps in-frame clones and lacks some. The data hold about 200,000 clones, with 81% observed a single time. The V segment lost 5 bases and the J segment 0 bases; nucleotides outside the gene matches: 9. The CDR3 is made up of 17 amino acids. Germline V gene lookup returns CDR1 SEHNR and CDR2 FQNEAQ (reference sequence). V usage is TRBV7-9 and J usage is TRBJ1-3; TRBD1 matches at 8 bases. This receptor was obtained from a woman older than 75 with acute or convalescent COVID-19. Sequences were obtained from peripheral blood. The CDR3 protein is CASSPGGDSVSGNTIYF. CDR3 nucleotide sequence: TGTGCCAGCAGCCCAGGGGGCGACTCAGTCTCTGGAAACACCATATATTTT.